These 4 T cell receptor beta chains were all obtained from the same sample, sequenced in a study of prognosis after radiotherapy for stage I lung cancer. Two rounds of multiplex PCR amplified TCR beta CDR3 from genomic DNA. TRBV and TRBJ genes each had their own specific primers in first-round PCR. Via MiXCR, TCRdb re-called the multiplex PCR reads, giving one row per CDR3 protein. The repertoire holds about 51,000 distinct CDR3 sequences, with about a third as singletons. The sequencing here drew on PBMCs, taken before or after stereotactic body radiation therapy (not recorded which). The receptors stem from a donor aged 50 or older with non-small cell lung cancer.

The rearrangement links TRBV20-1 to TRBJ2-1; maybe TRBD2 (6 bases). Germline V CDR1 and CDR2: DFQATT, SNEGSKA (reference sequence). Trimming left V 3 bases short and J 6 bases short, with 18 bases between. The CDR3 contains 15 residues. CDR3 nucleotide sequence: TGCAGTGCTAGTGGACTATCGGGAGCCACCAATGAGCAGTTCTTC. Its translation: CSASGLSGATNEQFF.

This clonotype was seen many times. The chain couples TRBV20-1 to TRBJ2-7, with D possibly called TRBD1 or TRBD2 (5 bases each). Germline-derived CDR1 and CDR2 are DFQATT and SNEGSKA (reference sequence). The CDR3 runs 14 residues. Trimming stripped 6 bases from V and 2 bases from J, with 17 bases between. In DNA form, the CDR3 reads TGCAGTGCCGCCGCCGGGACCCGAGCCTACGAGCAGTACTTC. This codes for CSAAAGTRAYEQYF.

In regard to this clonotype: This may arise from a read error, as a much more abundant clone is one base away. This chain joins TRBV5-4 and TRBJ2-3; no reliable D call. Germline CDR1 and CDR2: SGHNT and YYREEE (reference sequence). The CDR3 sequence is 17 residues long. Here the CDR3 DNA reads TGTGCCAGCAGCCCCTACCCCTCCGACTCGCCCACAAATACGCAGTATTTT. Amino acid sequence: CASSPYPSDSPTNTQYF.

This clonotype was observed many times. V gene TRBV29-1 combines with J gene TRBJ2-7; a possible D gene is TRBD1 (5 bases). This CDR3 is 11 amino acids long. Germline V CDR1 and CDR2: SQVTM, ANQGSEA. Between the trimmed V and J ends, which lost 4 bases and 6 bases, there was a span of 10 bases. CDR3 in DNA: TGCAGCGTTGCCCCAGGGCCCGAGCAGTACTTC. It encodes CSVAPGPEQYF.